This TCR beta chain was documented in a study of blood T cell repertoires in COVID-19. About the research overall: Whether acute or convalescent, the COVID-19 samples came from the United States, Italy and Spain. Sample material is recorded as cDNA or gDNA derived from T cells, B-cell-depleted T cells, or PBMCs.

The trim removed 2 bases at V and 4 bases at J, leaving 13 bases unmatched. From germline, CDR1 is SGHDT and CDR2 YYEEEE. The CDR3 contains 19 residues. Participants spanned ages about 18 to 90 years and resided in roughly 26 US areas. Using immunoSEQ multiplex PCR, the repertoire was profiled, and TCRdb retains in-frame clones only, with some absent. Found here are approximately 270,000 clones, 85% to 90% of them singletons; the top ten hold more than 1.5%. The chain has TRBV5-6 and TRBJ1-4, with 11 positions matching TRBD1. Sequences were obtained from PBMCs or T cells enriched from blood (not recorded which). This sequence was found in a man in his forties who had recovered from COVID-19. The CDR3 protein is CASSLSPGQGAYSNEKLFF. DNA of the CDR3: TGTGCCAGCAGCTTATCCCCAGGACAGGGGGCTTATAGTAATGAAAAACTGTTTTTT.